A selection of T cell receptor beta chains follows, all from one sample in a study of blood T cell repertoires in COVID-19. Assay used: immunoSEQ multiplex PCR; TCRdb lists only in-frame clones, some missing. The table has hundreds of thousands of clones, about 86% seen once. Input material: PBMCs or T cells enriched from blood (not recorded which). Source of these receptors: a woman aged 40-49 years with acute COVID-19. Each CDR3 is given with its conserved first and last residue. The order of the fields is V gene, CDR3 length, CDR3 protein.

>TRBV21-1|21
CASSAPNGKGLAGVTTYEQYF
>TRBV15|15
CATSRDRGGGETQYF
>TRBV11-1|13
CASSFRDNSPLHF
>TRBV5-1|15
CASSPGLYSNQPQHF
>TRBV6-5|14
CASSTEISGQPQHF
>TRBV6-6|16
CASSYLDSDRSYEQYF
>TRBV6-5|15
CASSLQGGNTGELFF
>TRBV5-1|15
CASRGHQSGNSPLHF
>TRBV7-2|15
CASSLGTANTGELFF
>TRBV27|16
CASSPLGAGGHNEQFF
>TRBV15|14
CATSRDLVADEQFF
>TRBV24-1|16
CATSSKEMSSTDTQYF
>TRBV7-3|14
CASSPAGSNYGYTF
>TRBV6-2/TRBV6-3|15
CASSLGVQITDTQYF
>TRBV7-3|15
CASSLVGGSYNEQFF
>TRBV28|13
CASRSGSQETQYF
>TRBV28|15
CASSSNGGLTDTQYF
>TRBV15|17
CATSREQLGLAGGEQYF
>TRBV13|13
CASSSTSDYEQYF
>TRBV28|15
CASRTQGRGNQPQHF
>TRBV27|15
CASSIYVNGQGGQFF
>TRBV27|15
CASSARQVSGDEQYF